This T cell receptor beta chain comes out of a study of T cells in Graves' hyperthyroidism and ophthalmopathy. Researchers amplified the TCR beta CDR3 regions from RNA transcripts. The HTBI primer set drove a first-round RT-PCR of the TCR CDR3. Each CDR3 protein is one row after TCRdb ran MiXCR on the multiplex PCR reads. The sample comprises approximately 690,000 distinct CDR3 sequences, more than 20% of which are singletons, and 30% to 40% rests with the top ten. The CDR3 runs 14 residues. V gave up 4 bases and J gave up 6 bases, with 12 bases separating them. Per the germline V gene, CDR1 is MNHEY and CDR2 is SMNVEV (reference sequence).

The V gene is TRBV27, the J gene TRBJ2-2; a weak D match, TRBD1 (5 bases). This clonotype was obtained from a young man with Graves' ophthalmopathy. Sequencing was carried out using blood. The CDR3 coding sequence is TGTGCCAGCAGTTGGGGCCCTCGTCCCGGGGAGCTGTTTTTT. Translated, it gives CASSWGPRPGELFF.